These 25 T cell receptor beta chains came from one sample sequenced in a study of blood T cell repertoires in COVID-19 (dated by TCRdb to the early 2020s). The library relied on the immunoSEQ multiplex PCR assay. TCRdb stores this immuneACCESS table with in-frame sequences only. Part of the clones is absent; in the studies checked, under half of the shortfall reflects unresolved V genes, and no reason is known for the rest. The sample contains some 74,000 clones, 88% of them found a single time. The top ten constitute about 7% of the sample. The sample comprised peripheral blood. Receptors were obtained from a woman older than 75 with acute or convalescent COVID-19.

The chain employs TRBV7-3 and TRBJ2-3; D gene ambiguous. Looked up from germline, CDR1 is SGHTA and CDR2 is FQGTGA. V was trimmed by 1 base and J by 5 bases, leaving 7 bases between them. The CDR3 covers 13 residues. DNA of the CDR3: TGTGCCAGCAGCTTAAGGAGAGAAGATACGCAGTATTTT. Encoded protein: CASSLRREDTQYF.

In its sample, this clone was seen a few times. The gene calls are TRBV7-9 and TRBJ1-3; D not certain. This CDR3 is 14 amino acids long. The V gene's germline CDR1 is SEHNR and CDR2 FQNEAQ (reference sequence). The CDR3 protein is CAIGGPSSGNTIYF. As DNA, the CDR3 is TGTGCTATTGGCGGGCCCTCCTCTGGAAACACCATATATTTT.

The V and J genes are TRBV25-1 and TRBJ2-7; D remains ambiguous. V was trimmed by 4 bases and J by 2 bases, leaving 6 bases between them. CDR3 size: 12 residues. CDR1 and CDR2 (germline): MGHDK, SYGVNS. The CDR3 DNA sequence: TGTGCCAGCAGTGGAGGCGCCTACGAGCAGTACTTC. Translation: CASSGGAYEQYF.

The rearrangement uses TRBV16 and TRBJ1-1; D remains unclear. Trimming removed 6 bases at V and 3 bases at J, with 11 bases between. Germline V lookup: CDR1 KGHSY, CDR2 FQNENV. The CDR3 loop spans 13 amino acids. Written as DNA, the CDR3 is TGTGCCAGCAGAGTGTTCCGGGACACTGAAGCTTTCTTT. Translation: CASRVFRDTEAFF.

The rearrangement joins TRBV20-1 to TRBJ1-2; no reliable D call. The CDR3 sequence is 11 residues long. V was cut by 1 base and J by 8 bases, with 8 bases left in between. CDR1 and CDR2 from the germline V gene are DFQATT and SNEGSKA (reference sequence). In DNA, the CDR3 is TGCAGTGCTAGAGTCACGGGGGGCTACACCTTC. Amino acids: CSARVTGGYTF.

This clone was recorded once. This chain connects TRBV10-2 to TRBJ1-6, with D uncertain. V lost 2 bases and J 9 bases, leaving 20 bases between the germline ends. CDR1 and CDR2 (germline): WSHSY, SAAADI. There are 17 residues in the CDR3. CDR3 nucleotides: TGCGCCAGCAGTGAGCAGCTACTAGGGTATAACGGTTCACCCCTCCACTTT. Translated: CASSEQLLGYNGSPLHF.

V and J are TRBV9 and TRBJ1-3; no firm D call. Between the trimmed V and J ends, which lost 1 base and 0 bases, there was a span of 20 bases. The CDR3 is 19 residues long. Germline values: CDR1 SGDLS, CDR2 YYNGEE. The CDR3 loop reads CASSVFGEILSNSGNTIYF. The CDR3 DNA reads TGTGCCAGCAGCGTATTCGGGGAAATTTTATCAAACTCTGGAAACACCATATATTTT.

V and J are TRBV5-4 and TRBJ1-1; 10 nucleotides line up with TRBD1. This CDR3 comprises 16 residues. Losses at the gene ends were 0 bases for V and 4 bases for J; bases not matched to a gene: 6. Per the germline V gene, CDR1 is SGHNT and CDR2 is YYREEE (reference sequence). Here the CDR3 reads CASSLARDRGVTEAFF. CDR3 sequence (DNA): TGTGCCAGCAGCTTGGCCAGGGACAGGGGTGTCACTGAAGCTTTCTTT.

The genes are TRBV9 and TRBJ2-1; 11 nucleotides match TRBD2. Germline V gene sequence: CDR1 SGDLS, CDR2 YYNGEE. J lost 7 bases, V lost 6 bases, and 9 bases had no gene match. CDR3 length: 15 amino acids. CDR3 bases: TGTGCCAGCACCGGGCCTAGCGGGGGGAATAATGAGCAGTTCTTC. Translation gives CASTGPSGGNNEQFF.

This clone occurred a few times. The same CDR3 is also encoded by other DNA sequences in this sample. The chain recombines TRBV15 with TRBJ1-1; 12 nucleotides align to TRBD1. The length of the CDR3 is 15 residues. Germline V CDR1 and CDR2: LNHNV, YYDKDF (reference sequence). Germline trimming cut 1 base from V and 5 bases from J; bases unmatched to any gene: 2. The CDR3 loop reads CATSRGGQGATEAFF. In nucleotides, the CDR3 is TGTGCCACCAGCAGAGGGGGACAGGGGGCAACTGAAGCTTTCTTT.

The chain is built from TRBV7-6 and TRBJ1-2; D not resolved. Per the germline V gene, CDR1 is SGHVS and CDR2 is FNYEAQ. The V end lost 1 base, the J end lost 8 bases, and 11 bases lay between the germline ends. The CDR3 covers 13 residues. The CDR3 coding sequence is TGTGCCAGCAGCTTAGGAGGGTTAGACGGCTACACCTTC. It specifies CASSLGGLDGYTF.

The chain employs TRBV10-3 and TRBJ2-7; 8 nucleotides line up with TRBD1. Losses at the gene ends were 9 bases for V and 3 bases for J; bases not matched to a gene: 7. The CDR3 extends over 13 amino acids. Germline V gives CDR1 ENHRY, CDR2 SYGVKD. CDR3 DNA: TGTGCCATACAGGACAGGGCTAACTACGAGCAGTACTTC. Translating it yields CAIQDRANYEQYF.

This chain joins TRBV6-2 or TRBV6-3 and TRBJ2-2, with 15 bases fitting TRBD2. CDR1 is MNHEY, CDR2 SVGEGT, per germline. With 2 bases clipped from V and 4 bases from J, the junction kept 8 bases outside the gene matches. The CDR3 length is 19 residues. The CDR3 reads CASSYGTSGGSNPTGELFF. CDR3 nucleotide sequence: TGTGCCAGCAGTTACGGGACTAGCGGGGGGTCAAACCCCACCGGGGAGCTGTTTTTT.

The V call is TRBV11-3, the J call TRBJ1-2; a possible D gene is TRBD1 (5 bases). Trimming left V 3 bases short and J 0 bases short, with 17 bases between. The CDR3 has 17 residues. Germline V gene data show CDR1 as SGHNT and CDR2 as YENEEA. The CDR3 nucleotides read TGTGCCAGCAGCTTTTTTGTGGCAGGGCCGCCTAACTATGGCTACACCTTC. Translation gives CASSFFVAGPPNYGYTF.

This chain uses TRBV5-1 with TRBJ2-3; a possible D gene is TRBD1 (6 bases). Trimming removed 2 bases at V and 3 bases at J, with 10 bases between. Germline V gives CDR1 SGHRS, CDR2 YFSETQ. This CDR3 is built from 14 residues. The CDR3 loop reads CASSFVTGTDTQYF. Here the CDR3 DNA reads TGCGCCAGCAGCTTCGTGACAGGAACAGATACGCAGTATTTT.

This chain connects TRBV4-1 to TRBJ1-1; 7 positions match TRBD1. J gave up 9 bases and V 3 bases, and 4 bases lay outside the gene matches. Germline V lookup: CDR1 MGHRA, CDR2 YSYEKL. This CDR3 is 12 amino acids long. CDR3 sequence: CASSHLTGKAFF. The CDR3 DNA sequence: TGCGCCAGCAGCCACCTGACAGGGAAAGCTTTCTTT.

The rearrangement joins TRBV7-2 to TRBJ2-7; tentatively, D is TRBD1 (6 bases). The CDR3 length is 15 residues. From germline, CDR1 is SGHTA and CDR2 FQGNSA. Trimming shortened V by 7 bases and J by 2 bases, and 18 bases separated the two germline ends. The CDR3 sequence: CASTPTWGPPYEQYF. Here the CDR3 DNA reads TGTGCCAGCACCCCCACCTGGGGGCCGCCCTACGAGCAGTACTTC.

This sequence joins TRBV6-2 or TRBV6-3 and TRBJ2-7, with 9 bases matching TRBD2. The CDR3 contains 16 residues. The V gene's germline CDR1 is MNHEY and CDR2 SVGEGT. Germline trimming cut 2 bases from V and 4 bases from J; bases unmatched to any gene: 9. The CDR3 DNA sequence: TGTGCCAGCAGTTACCCCGGGGGTAGCGGGAGTTACGAGCAGTACTTC. Translating it yields CASSYPGGSGSYEQYF.

The V gene is TRBV19, the J gene TRBJ1-3, with TRBD1 matching 7 bases. Looked up from germline, CDR1 is LNHDA and CDR2 is SQIVND (reference sequence). Trimming removed 4 bases from V and 0 bases from J; junction bases left unmatched: 9. CDR3 length: 17 amino acids. The CDR3 DNA follows: TGTGCCAGTAGTACGACCCGGACAGGCAACTCTGGAAACACCATATATTTT. This translates into CASSTTRTGNSGNTIYF.

This clone was seen a single time. The rearrangement joins TRBV5-8 to TRBJ2-3; 14 positions match TRBD2. This CDR3 has 17 amino acids. Germline CDR1 is SGHTS and CDR2 is YDEGEE. V shed 0 bases and J 6 bases; nucleotides not matched to a gene: 6. CDR3 protein: CASSLGLAGGGFDTQYF. The CDR3, as DNA: TGTGCCAGCAGCTTGGGACTAGCGGGAGGGGGCTTCGATACGCAGTATTTT.

V usage is TRBV3-1 (or the pseudogene TRBV3-2) and J usage is TRBJ2-1; D perhaps matches TRBD1 (6 bases). This CDR3 comprises 20 residues. V was cut by 4 bases and J by 0 bases, with 25 bases left in between. Germline assignment: CDR1 LGHDT and CDR2 YNNKEL (reference sequence). The CDR3 spells CASSRTLWGRGRSSYNEQFF. As DNA, the CDR3 is TGTGCCAGCAGCCGAACCCTCTGGGGCAGGGGACGTAGCTCCTACAATGAGCAGTTCTTC.

This clone was counted a few times. The rearrangement links TRBV7-2 to TRBJ1-1; 9 bases agree with TRBD1. V was pared by 5 bases and J by 5 bases, with 3 bases of the junction left unmatched. The CDR3 consists of 13 residues. Germline CDR1 and CDR2: SGHTA and FQGNSA. The CDR3 DNA reads TGTGCCAGCAGCCTAGACAGGGGGACTGAAGCTTTCTTT. This sequence encodes CASSLDRGTEAFF.

The chain employs TRBV11-3 and TRBJ2-5; 8 nucleotides line up with TRBD1. J was trimmed by 2 bases and V by 5 bases; bases with no gene match: 7. CDR1 is SGHNT, CDR2 YENEEA, per germline. This CDR3 spans 15 amino acids. CDR3 DNA sequence: TGTGCCAGCAGCAAAAGGACAGGGATTCAAGAGACCCAGTACTTC. This translates into CASSKRTGIQETQYF.

As DNA, the CDR3 is TGTGCCAGCAGTGAAACGGTGCATCAGCCCCAGCATTTT. Translation: CASSETVHQPQHF. This chain joins TRBV2 and TRBJ1-5; no clear D. Germline V gene lookup returns CDR1 SNHLY and CDR2 FYNNEI. V was shortened by 2 bases and J by 5 bases, with 7 bases between the two germline ends. CDR3 size: 13 residues.

V and J are TRBV6-5 and TRBJ2-7; D might be TRBD1 (5 bases). This CDR3 is 12 amino acids long. V was pared by 7 bases and J by 6 bases, with 13 bases between. Germline CDR1 and CDR2: MNHEY and SVGAGI. The CDR3 spells CASTQTGTEQYF. The CDR3 DNA reads as TGTGCCAGCACACAAACAGGAACCGAGCAGTACTTC.